This record looks at one T cell receptor (beta chain) sequence and its context. Authors' methods: Estimates of nucleated cell counts were drawn from the amplification of reference gene primers. Using immunoSEQ multiplex PCR, the repertoire was profiled, and TCRdb retains in-frame clones only, with some absent. V, J and clone size are those of that table, while D and trimming were read from the DNA. The sample includes nearly 25,000 clones, around 74% of them seen just once. This record comes from a study of blood T cell repertoires in COVID-19. It was during active infection that Seattle patients were enrolled and then longitudinally followed. Germline V gene data show CDR1 as MNHNS and CDR2 as SASEGT. The CDR3 loop spans 15 amino acids. Trimming removed 0 bases from V and 4 bases from J, with 12 bases in between.

Sequencing was carried out using peripheral blood. The clonotype comes from a man between 45 and 60 years old with COVID-19, enrolled during active disease. The V gene is TRBV6-1, the J gene TRBJ1-1; D not resolved. CDR3 residues: CASSEASAGRTEAFF. CDR3 DNA: TGTGCCAGCAGTGAAGCCTCTGCTGGGCGCACTGAAGCTTTCTTT.